A single sample is the source of the 26 T cell receptor beta chains below, sequenced in a study of memory CD4+ T cells and cytomegalovirus serostatus. TCRdb keeps only in-frame clones here, not all; method: immunoSEQ multiplex PCR. The sample carries approximately 40,000 clones, about 79% recorded once. The sort gate was single viable CD3+CD4+CD8-CD45RO+ cells for memory CD4+ T cells. Input material: memory CD4+ T cells from blood. These receptors were collected from an adult in good health and CMV-seronegative.

The chain carries TRBV28 and TRBJ1-4; no definite D call. Trimming pared 5 bases from V and 5 bases from J, leaving 12 bases between. The CDR3 extends over 14 amino acids. Germline V lookup: CDR1 MDHEN, CDR2 SYDVKM. The CDR3 protein is CASSIPTNNEKLFF. As DNA, the CDR3 is TGTGCCAGCAGTATACCCACTAACAATGAAAAACTGTTTTTT.

CDR3 amino acids: CAARGPNTEAFF. In nucleotides, the CDR3 is TGTGCCGCCAGGGGGCCCAACACTGAAGCTTTCTTT. The V call is TRBV28, the J call TRBJ1-1; 8 bases match TRBD1. Germline assignment: CDR1 MDHEN and CDR2 SYDVKM. This CDR3 spans 12 amino acids. J gave up 2 bases and V 11 bases, and 4 bases lay outside the gene matches.

The chain has TRBV13 and TRBJ2-1, with 11 bases that match TRBD2. CDR3 size: 16 residues. Germline CDR1 PRHDT, CDR2 FYEKMQ (reference sequence). V dropped 6 bases and J dropped 3; count of bases not matched to a gene: 7. In DNA form, the CDR3 reads TGTGCCAGCAGTTCCCCGACTAGCGGGATCTACAATGAGCAGTTCTTC. Translation gives CASSSPTSGIYNEQFF.

This chain uses TRBV11-3 with TRBJ2-1; D might be TRBD2 (5 bases). The ends were cut back, 3 bases at V and 6 bases at J, with 12 bases in the middle. CDR1 is SGHNT, CDR2 YENEEA, per germline. The CDR3 has 14 amino acids. The CDR3 DNA follows: TGTGCCAGCAGCTTTTACCGGGGTAGCAATGAGCAGTTCTTC. Protein product: CASSFYRGSNEQFF.

The table lists this clone with a few counts. The V gene is TRBV10-2, the J gene TRBJ2-1; 8 bases agree with TRBD2. The length of the CDR3 is 13 residues. The germline gives CDR1 WSHSY, CDR2 SAAADI. V dropped 7 bases and J dropped 6; count of bases not matched to a gene: 5. CDR3 loop: CASTYAGGNEQFF. The CDR3 DNA sequence: TGCGCCAGCACTTACGCGGGAGGCAATGAGCAGTTCTTC.

V and J are TRBV7-2 and TRBJ2-1; D not resolved. V lost 2 bases to trimming and J lost 6 bases, with 2 bases between them. Germline V CDR1 and CDR2: SGHTA, FQGNSA. This CDR3 spans 11 amino acids. The CDR3 here is CASSLRNEQFF. As DNA, the CDR3 is TGTGCCAGCAGCTTACGCAATGAGCAGTTCTTC.

The table lists this clone with a count of one. The chain recombines TRBV28 with TRBJ2-3; 7 bases are a match to TRBD2. In germline, CDR1 is MDHEN, CDR2 SYDVKM. V lost 8 bases and J lost 1; bases outside the gene matches: 12. The CDR3 extends over 16 amino acids. The CDR3 is CASPPAGAPRTDTQYF. DNA for the CDR3: TGTGCCAGCCCTCCCGCGGGAGCACCGCGCACAGATACGCAGTATTTT.

The chain recombines TRBV2 with TRBJ2-3; 7 nucleotides agree with TRBD1. Germline V CDR1 and CDR2: SNHLY, FYNNEI. The CDR3 consists of 14 residues. The V gene end was trimmed by 9 bases and the J gene end by 1 base; junction bases not matched to a gene: 7. CDR3 protein: CASRQGRGTDTQYF. The CDR3 DNA is TGTGCCAGTCGACAGGGAAGGGGCACAGATACGCAGTATTTT.

V and J are TRBV6-6 and TRBJ2-6; D call uncertain. Germline V CDR1 and CDR2: MNHNY, SVGAGI (reference sequence). Trimming took off 0 bases at V and 1 base at J, with 4 bases between the two ends. CDR3 length: 15 residues. The DNA of the CDR3 is TGTGCCAGCAGTTACTCTTCTTCTGGGGCCAACGTCCTGACTTTC. Amino acid sequence: CASSYSSSGANVLTF.

The chain joins TRBV25-1 to TRBJ2-7; TRBD2 agrees at 7 bases. The CDR3 runs to 15 residues. The germline V gene encodes CDR1 MGHDK and CDR2 SYGVNS. Unmatched junction bases numbered 6, after V lost 3 bases and J lost 1 base. The CDR3 here is CASSDPLAASYEQYF. The CDR3 coding sequence is TGTGCCAGCAGTGATCCCCTAGCGGCTTCCTACGAGCAGTACTTC.

The gene calls are TRBV2 and TRBJ2-1; 11 bases are shared with TRBD2. The CDR3 length is 14 residues. Germline lookup yields CDR1 SNHLY and CDR2 FYNNEI. V dropped 6 bases and J dropped 9; count of bases not matched to a gene: 7. CDR3 nucleotides: TGTGCCAGCAGCTTAGCGGGAGGGCCAGGTGAGCAGTTCTTC. Its translation is CASSLAGGPGEQFF.

The chain combines TRBV7-9 with TRBJ2-3; D unresolved. The V end lost 7 bases, the J end lost 4 bases, and 21 bases lay between the germline ends. Germline V CDR1 and CDR2: SEHNR, FQNEAQ (reference sequence). The CDR3 sequence is 16 residues long. CDR3 in DNA: TGTGCCAGCACCCTTAGTATAAGGGAAGCGCCAGATACGCAGTATTTT. Protein: CASTLSIREAPDTQYF.

V and J are TRBV6-1 and TRBJ1-3; 8 bases are a match to TRBD1. The CDR3 length is 15 residues. Germline CDR1 reads MNHNS; CDR2 reads SASEGT. Germline trimming cut 4 bases from V and 2 bases from J; bases unmatched to any gene: 4. The CDR3, as DNA: TGTGCCAGCAGTGCCCAGACAGGGGCTGGAAACACCATATATTTT. Encoded protein: CASSAQTGAGNTIYF.

This sequence joins TRBV5-1 and TRBJ1-3; TRBD1 might be the D (5 bases). This CDR3 is 14 amino acids long. The germline V gene encodes CDR1 SGHRS and CDR2 YFSETQ. Trimming stripped 4 bases from V and 3 bases from J, with 11 bases between. CDR3 protein: CASSAGTFGNTIYF. CDR3 in DNA: TGCGCCAGCAGCGCAGGGACCTTTGGAAACACCATATATTTT. The full variable domain, with the rest looked up from reference TRBV5-1 and TRBJ1-3, is KAGVTQTPRYLIKTRGQQVTLSCSPISGHRSVSWYQQTPGQGLQFLFEYFSETQRNKGNFPGRFSGRQFSNSRSEMNVSTLELGDSALYLCASSAGTFGNTIYFGEGSWLTVV.

This chain joins TRBV5-1 and TRBJ2-3; TRBD2 matches 10 bases. Germline lookup yields CDR1 SGHRS and CDR2 YFSETQ. Trimming removed 4 bases from V and 5 bases from J; junction bases left unmatched: 1. CDR3 size: 13 residues. In DNA form, the CDR3 reads TGCGCCAGCAGCGCTAGCGGGAGAGATACGCAGTATTTT. Protein sequence: CASSASGRDTQYF.

There are a few counts of this clone. The genes are TRBV4-1 and TRBJ1-1; TRBD1 is a possible D gene (6 bases). The CDR3 is made up of 15 amino acids. CDR1 and CDR2 from the germline V gene are MGHRA and YSYEKL. Trimming stripped 1 base from V and 2 bases from J, with 11 bases between. CDR3 DNA: TGCGCCAGCAGCCAAGCAGGGGACGAAAACACTGAAGCTTTCTTT. Amino acid sequence: CASSQAGDENTEAFF.

The rearrangement uses TRBV5-1 and TRBJ2-2, with 7 bases aligning to TRBD1. This CDR3 has 15 amino acids. With V trimmed by 5 bases and J by 3 bases, 7 bases remained unmatched. Looked up from germline, CDR1 is SGHRS and CDR2 is YFSETQ. The CDR3 DNA reads TGCGCCAGCAGTTGGGACACAGGGGACACCGGGGAGCTGTTTTTT. This encodes CASSWDTGDTGELFF.

The chain combines TRBV28 with TRBJ1-2; no clear D gene. V shed 5 bases and J shed 0 bases, with 10 bases lying between them. Germline V gene data show CDR1 as MDHEN and CDR2 as SYDVKM. The CDR3 totals 14 residues. The CDR3 region is CASSPAASNYGYTF. CDR3 nucleotide sequence: TGTGCCAGCAGTCCGGCGGCCTCTAACTATGGCTACACCTTC.

The V call is TRBV5-1, the J call TRBJ2-1; 9 bases are shared with TRBD2. With 2 bases clipped from V and 4 bases from J, the junction kept 10 bases outside the gene matches. Germline V gene lookup returns CDR1 SGHRS and CDR2 YFSETQ. This CDR3 has 17 amino acids. DNA of the CDR3: TGCGCCAGCAGCTTCGATATTGTAGCGGGAGTTTACAATGAGCAGTTCTTC. Its translation: CASSFDIVAGVYNEQFF.

This clone was counted between two and nine times. The chain is built from TRBV28 and TRBJ1-1, with D uncertain. Germline V gene lookup returns CDR1 MDHEN and CDR2 SYDVKM. This CDR3 is built from 13 residues. V dropped 2 bases and J dropped 7 bases, with 11 bases sitting between them. CDR3 protein: CASSLRPADEAFF. CDR3 coding DNA: TGTGCCAGCAGTTTACGACCCGCGGATGAAGCTTTCTTT.

J is TRBJ2-1 and V is TRBV7-9; 11 bases agree with TRBD2. With V trimmed by 2 bases and J by 4 bases, 10 bases remained unmatched. CDR1 and CDR2 (germline): SEHNR, FQNEAQ (reference sequence). This CDR3 has 18 residues. The CDR3 DNA follows: TGTGCCAGCAGCTTATGGGGACTAGCGGATCATTTTTACAATGAGCAGTTCTTC. It specifies CASSLWGLADHFYNEQFF.

This clone was detected a few times. The V and J genes are TRBV4-3 and TRBJ2-1, with D possibly TRBD2 on 6 matching bases. Per the germline V gene, CDR1 is LGHNA and CDR2 is YSLEER. V lost 0 bases and J 7 bases, leaving 16 bases between the germline ends. The CDR3 length is 16 residues. CDR3 region: CASSQDGPGRLNEQFF. The CDR3 DNA reads TGCGCCAGCAGCCAAGATGGGCCAGGGAGGCTGAATGAGCAGTTCTTC.

This clone was recorded once. The chain combines TRBV5-1 with TRBJ2-1; 10 nucleotides align to TRBD1. Germline V CDR1 and CDR2: SGHRS, YFSETQ. This CDR3 has 15 amino acids. Unmatched junction bases numbered 7, after V lost 3 bases and J lost 7 bases. CDR3 sequence: CASSSGQGVVNEQFF. As DNA, the CDR3 is TGCGCCAGCAGCTCCGGACAGGGGGTTGTTAATGAGCAGTTCTTC.

J is TRBJ2-5 and V is TRBV7-2, with D maybe TRBD2 (5 bases). CDR3 size: 15 residues. V lost 1 base, J lost 5 bases, and 14 bases lay in between. Germline values: CDR1 SGHTA, CDR2 FQGNSA. The CDR3, as DNA: TGTGCCAGCAGCTTAGTCGGGGTTAGATACGAGACCCAGTACTTC. It specifies CASSLVGVRYETQYF. Full variable domain (outside the CDR3, taken from reference TRBV7-2 and TRBJ2-5): GAGVSQSPSNKVTEKGKDVELRCDPISGHTALYWYRQSLGQGLEFLIYFQGNSAPDKSGLPSDRFSAERTGGSVSTLTIQRTQQEDSAVYLCASSLVGVRYETQYFGPGTRLLVL.

This chain uses TRBV18 with TRBJ2-1, with 10 bases that match TRBD2. CDR3 length equals 22 residues. The germline V gene has CDR1 KGHSH and CDR2 LQKENI. The trim removed 2 bases at V and 0 bases at J, leaving 19 bases unmatched. The CDR3 DNA reads as TGTGCCAGCTCACCAAGGGCCGGTGCTAGCGGGAGTTTTAAAGGCTCCTACAATGAGCAGTTCTTC. This codes for CASSPRAGASGSFKGSYNEQFF.

V usage is TRBV19 and J usage is TRBJ2-5, with D perhaps TRBD1 (5 bases). The CDR3 runs 13 residues. V was clipped by 4 bases and J by 1 base, with 7 bases between them. Germline V gene data show CDR1 as LNHDA and CDR2 as SQIVND (reference sequence). CDR3 nucleotide sequence: TGTGCCAGTAGTAGACAGCGCCAAGAGACCCAGTACTTC. Protein product: CASSRQRQETQYF.